The rows below give T cell receptor beta chains drawn from one sample of a study of beta chain features in type 1 diabetes. TCRdb's table, derived via immunoSEQ multiplex PCR, lists solely in-frame clones and lacks some. The sample includes just over 600,000 clones, 15% to 18% seen only once; the top ten take approximately 0.099%. The sample taken for sequencing was naive CD4+ T cells from blood. The source is a man younger than 35 in good health. Each CDR3 is given with its conserved first and last residue.

TRBJ1-1 | TRBV21-1 | CASSKAWGTEAFF
TRBJ1-5 | TRBV29-1 | CSVGQRDQPQHF
TRBJ2-5 | TRBV29-1 | CSVTVVEETQYF
TRBJ2-7 | TRBV6-5 | CANRQGSYEQYF
TRBJ2-7 | TRBV28 | CASSFSNFHEQYF
TRBJ2-5 | TRBV29-1 | CSVAYSGGTETQYF
TRBJ1-2 | TRBV29-1 | CSVEGTGASNYGYTF
TRBJ2-1 | TRBV14 | CASSQDRGISYNEQFF
TRBJ1-2 | TRBV7-2 | CASSLAEGSYGYTF
TRBJ2-7 | TRBV9 | CASSVDRAGGTYEQYF
TRBJ2-5 | TRBV7-9 | CASSSRKLRGGRGLETQYF
TRBJ2-7 | TRBV5-1 | CASSLDVSSGSEQYF
TRBJ2-5 | TRBV7-3 | CASSADYKETQYF
TRBJ2-3 | TRBV7-2 | CASSLEAGLGLALGGAQYF
TRBJ2-3 | TRBV5-4 | CASSSRDGRTDTQYF
TRBJ2-5 | TRBV11-3 | CASSLGVSGTQYF
TRBJ2-3 | TRBV4-2 | CASSVGRGPSTDTQYF
TRBJ2-7 | TRBV11-2 | CASSGDRFYEQYF